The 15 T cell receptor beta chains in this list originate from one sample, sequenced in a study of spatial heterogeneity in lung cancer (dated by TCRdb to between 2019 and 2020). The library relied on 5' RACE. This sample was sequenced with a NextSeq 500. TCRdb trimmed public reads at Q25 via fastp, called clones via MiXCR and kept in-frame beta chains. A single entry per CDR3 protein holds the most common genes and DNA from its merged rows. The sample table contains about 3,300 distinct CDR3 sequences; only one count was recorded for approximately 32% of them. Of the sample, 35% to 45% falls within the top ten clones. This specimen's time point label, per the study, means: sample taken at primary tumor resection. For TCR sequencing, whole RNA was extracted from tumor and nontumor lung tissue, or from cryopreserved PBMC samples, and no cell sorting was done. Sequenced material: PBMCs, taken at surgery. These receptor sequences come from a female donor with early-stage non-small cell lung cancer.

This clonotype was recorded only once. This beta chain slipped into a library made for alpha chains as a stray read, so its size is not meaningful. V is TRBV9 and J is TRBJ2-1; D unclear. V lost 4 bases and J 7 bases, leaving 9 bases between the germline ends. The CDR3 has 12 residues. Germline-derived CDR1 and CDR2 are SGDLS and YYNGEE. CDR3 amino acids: CASSQHLNEQFF. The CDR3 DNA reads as TGTGCCAGCAGCCAACATCTTAATGAGCAGTTCTTC.

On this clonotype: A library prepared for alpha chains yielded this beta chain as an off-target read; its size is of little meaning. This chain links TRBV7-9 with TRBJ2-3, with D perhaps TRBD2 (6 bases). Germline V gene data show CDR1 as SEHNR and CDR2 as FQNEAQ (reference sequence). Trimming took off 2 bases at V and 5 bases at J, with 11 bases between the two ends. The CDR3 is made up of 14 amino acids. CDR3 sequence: CASSLNAGIDTQYF. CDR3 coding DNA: TGTGCCAGCAGCTTAAACGCGGGAATAGATACGCAGTATTTT. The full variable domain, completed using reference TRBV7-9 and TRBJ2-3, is DTGVSQNPRHKITKRGQNVTFRCDPISEHNRLYWYRQTLGQGPEFLTYFQNEAQLEKSRLLSDRFSAERPKGSFSTLEIQRTEQGDSAMYLCASSLNAGIDTQYFGPGTRLTVL.

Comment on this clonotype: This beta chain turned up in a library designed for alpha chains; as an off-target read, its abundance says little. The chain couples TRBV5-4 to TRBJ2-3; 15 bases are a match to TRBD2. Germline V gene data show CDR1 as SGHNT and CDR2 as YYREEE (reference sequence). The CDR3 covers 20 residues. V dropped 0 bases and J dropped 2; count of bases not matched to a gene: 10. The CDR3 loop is CASSLVRGLAGGPNTDTQYF. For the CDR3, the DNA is TGTGCCAGCAGCTTGGTTCGCGGACTAGCGGGAGGGCCTAACACAGATACGCAGTATTTT.

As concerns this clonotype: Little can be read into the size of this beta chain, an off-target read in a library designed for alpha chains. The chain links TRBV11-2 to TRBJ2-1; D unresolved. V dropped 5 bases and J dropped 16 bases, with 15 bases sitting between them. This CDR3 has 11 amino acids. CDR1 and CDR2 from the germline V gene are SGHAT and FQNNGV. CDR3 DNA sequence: TGTGCCAGCAGCACGCGATCCAACTTATTCTTC. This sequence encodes CASSTRSNLFF.

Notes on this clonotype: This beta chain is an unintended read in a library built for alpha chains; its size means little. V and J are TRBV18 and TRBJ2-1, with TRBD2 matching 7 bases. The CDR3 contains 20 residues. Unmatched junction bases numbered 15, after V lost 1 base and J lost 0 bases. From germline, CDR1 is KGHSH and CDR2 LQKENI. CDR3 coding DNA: TGTGCCAGCTCACCACGACTAGCTGAACGCTCCAGAGGCTCCTACAATGAGCAGTTCTTC. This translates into CASSPRLAERSRGSYNEQFF. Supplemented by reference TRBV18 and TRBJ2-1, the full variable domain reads NAGVMQNPRHLVRRRGQEARLRCSPMKGHSHVYWYRQLPEEGLKFMVYLQKENIIDESGMPKERFSAEFPKEGPSILRIQQVVRGDSAAYFCASSPRLAERSRGSYNEQFFGPGTRLTVL.

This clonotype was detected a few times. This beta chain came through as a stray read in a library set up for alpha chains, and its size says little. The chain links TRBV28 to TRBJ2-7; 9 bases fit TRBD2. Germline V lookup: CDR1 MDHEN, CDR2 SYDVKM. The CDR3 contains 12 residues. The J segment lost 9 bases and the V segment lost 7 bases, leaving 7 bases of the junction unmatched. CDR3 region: CASTVAGDGQYF. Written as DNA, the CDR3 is TGTGCCAGCACCGTAGCGGGAGACGGGCAGTACTTC.

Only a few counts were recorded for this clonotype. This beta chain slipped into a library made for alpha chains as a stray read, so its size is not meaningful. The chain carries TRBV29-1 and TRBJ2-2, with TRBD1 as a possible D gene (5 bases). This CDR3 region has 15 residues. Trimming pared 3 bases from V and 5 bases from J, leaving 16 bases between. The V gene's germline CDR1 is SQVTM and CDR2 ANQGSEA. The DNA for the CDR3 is TGCAGCGTTGATTCGCAGGGTAGTTCGACCGGGGAGCTGTTTTTT. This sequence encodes CSVDSQGSSTGELFF.

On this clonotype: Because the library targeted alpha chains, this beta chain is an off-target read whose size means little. The CDR3 protein is CASSYASGGSYNEQFF. The CDR3 bases are TGTGCCAGCAGCTACGCCTCCGGGGGCTCCTACAATGAGCAGTTCTTC. The chain has TRBV11-2 and TRBJ2-1, with D possibly matching TRBD2 (6 bases). The V gene lost 4 bases and the J gene lost 0 bases, with 13 bases spanning the gap. Germline V lookup: CDR1 SGHAT, CDR2 FQNNGV. The length of the CDR3 is 16 residues.

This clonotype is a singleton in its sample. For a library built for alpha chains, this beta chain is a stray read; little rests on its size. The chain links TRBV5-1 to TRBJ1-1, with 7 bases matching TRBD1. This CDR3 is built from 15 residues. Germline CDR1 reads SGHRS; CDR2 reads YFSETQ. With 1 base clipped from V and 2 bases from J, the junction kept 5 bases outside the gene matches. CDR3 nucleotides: TGCGCCAGCAGCTTGTTGACAGGGACTAACACTGAAGCTTTCTTT. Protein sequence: CASSLLTGTNTEAFF.

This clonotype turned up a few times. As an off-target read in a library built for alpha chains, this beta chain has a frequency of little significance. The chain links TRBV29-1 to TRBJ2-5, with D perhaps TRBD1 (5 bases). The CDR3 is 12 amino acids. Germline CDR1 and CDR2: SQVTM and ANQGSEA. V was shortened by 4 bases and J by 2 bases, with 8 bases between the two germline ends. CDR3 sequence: CSVGAGQETQYF. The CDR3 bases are TGCAGCGTTGGGGCAGGGCAAGAGACCCAGTACTTC. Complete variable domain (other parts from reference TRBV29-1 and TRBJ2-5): SAVISQKPSRDICQRGTSLTIQCQVDSQVTMMFWYRQQPGQSLTLIATANQGSEATYESGFVIDKFPISRPNLTFSTLTVSNMSPEDSSIYLCSVGAGQETQYFGPGTRLLVL.

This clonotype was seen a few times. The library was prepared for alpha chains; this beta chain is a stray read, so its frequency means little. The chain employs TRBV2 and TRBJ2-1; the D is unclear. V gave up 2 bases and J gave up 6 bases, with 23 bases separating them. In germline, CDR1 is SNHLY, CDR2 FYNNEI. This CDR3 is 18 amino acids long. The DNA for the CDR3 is TGTGCCAGCAGTGAATCGGATTTGGCCGACCCGATTCTCAATGAGCAGTTCTTC. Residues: CASSESDLADPILNEQFF.

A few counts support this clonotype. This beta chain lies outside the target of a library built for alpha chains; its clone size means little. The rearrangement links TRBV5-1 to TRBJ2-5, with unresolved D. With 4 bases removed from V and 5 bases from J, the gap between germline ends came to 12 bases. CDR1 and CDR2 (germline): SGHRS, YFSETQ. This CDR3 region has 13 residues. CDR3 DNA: TGCGCCAGCAGCCACCGGCCTTCGGAGACCCAGTACTTC. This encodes CASSHRPSETQYF.

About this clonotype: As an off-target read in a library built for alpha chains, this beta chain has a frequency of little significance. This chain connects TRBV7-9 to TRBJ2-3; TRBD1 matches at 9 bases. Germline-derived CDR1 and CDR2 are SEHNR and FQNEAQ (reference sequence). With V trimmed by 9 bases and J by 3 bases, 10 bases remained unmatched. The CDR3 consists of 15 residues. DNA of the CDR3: TGTGCCAGAGCCGAAGGGACAGGGACTACAGATACGCAGTATTTT. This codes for CARAEGTGTTDTQYF.

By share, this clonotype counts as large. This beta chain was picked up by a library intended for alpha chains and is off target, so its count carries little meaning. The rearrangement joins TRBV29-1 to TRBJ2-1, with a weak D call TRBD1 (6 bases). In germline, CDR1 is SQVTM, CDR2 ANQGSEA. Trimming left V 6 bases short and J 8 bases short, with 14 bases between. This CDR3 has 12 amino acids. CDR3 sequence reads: CSVEPQGYEQFF. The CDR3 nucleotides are TGCAGCGTAGAACCACAGGGTTATGAGCAGTTCTTC.

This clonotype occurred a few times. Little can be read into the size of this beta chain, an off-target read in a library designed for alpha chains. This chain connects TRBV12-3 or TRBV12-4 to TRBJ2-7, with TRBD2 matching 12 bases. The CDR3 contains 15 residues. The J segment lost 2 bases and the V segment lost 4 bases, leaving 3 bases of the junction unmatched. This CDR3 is CASSYGLAGPYEQYF. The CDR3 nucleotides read TGTGCCAGCAGTTATGGACTAGCGGGGCCCTACGAGCAGTACTTC.